This T cell receptor beta chain was sequenced in a study of T cell responses to AZD1222 COVID-19 vaccine. CDR1 is LGHNA and CDR2 is YSLEER in the germline V gene. This CDR3 region has 16 residues. V was trimmed by 1 base and J by 1 base, leaving 13 bases between them. The repertoire was sequenced with immunoSEQ multiplex PCR; TCRdb's copy has only in-frame clones and lacks some. This table holds 99,000 or so clones, around 89% found once. Concerning this clone: Its target is not known.

Points from the study as a whole: Nearly half of the spike-specific TCRs reportedly recognize variant regions that carry no mutations. The repertoires were collected only after the peak T cell response. Receipt of two AZD1222 doses was followed by a rise in Spike-specific TCR breadth and depth.

The receptor's source is an adult in good health. The chain is built from TRBV4-3 and TRBJ1-1; possible D gene TRBD1, 6 bases. The starting material was peripheral blood, obtained on day 0 of AZD1222 vaccination. CDR3 amino acids: CASSQVPGGPNTEAFF. The CDR3 region has the DNA TGCGCCAGCAGCCAAGTTCCGGGGGGCCCGAACACTGAAGCTTTCTTT.